The T cell receptor (beta chain) described here comes from a study of Ad26.COV2.S vaccination and SARS-CoV-2 variants. About the research overall: Participants got Ad26.COV2.S intramuscularly, once or twice 56 days apart. General observations from the study: Vaccine recipients showed a spike-specific TCR breadth that was higher than in placebo recipients.

This clone was seen more than once but under ten times. The antigen is unknown. Germline CDR1 KGHSH, CDR2 LQKENI. Trimming shortened V by 6 bases and J by 0 bases, and 12 bases separated the two germline ends. There are 15 residues in the CDR3. The treatment denotes: around 19 received Ad26.COV2.S at low or high dose, single or two shots; five or six received placebo; per-sample allocation not given. The samples were gathered on day 63 after the first injection of vaccine or placebo. Spike of the Wuhan-strain SARS-CoV-2 was expressed by an Ad26 vector, which formed the vaccine. The table came from immunoSEQ multiplex PCR; TCRdb's copy has only in-frame clones and leaves some out. The table lists 380,000 or so clones, approximately 90% of them singletons.

The TCR sequence derives from a person between 18 and 65 years old who received the Ad26.COV2.S COVID-19 vaccine or a placebo. The chain uses TRBV18 and TRBJ1-3; D is perhaps TRBD1 (5 bases). This specimen consisted of peripheral blood, obtained in a trial of Ad26.COV2.S vaccine versus placebo. The CDR3 sequence: CASSVDINSGNTIYF. The CDR3 coding sequence is TGTGCCAGCTCCGTGGACATCAACTCTGGAAACACCATATATTTT. The variable domain in full, with the rest retrieved from reference TRBV18 and TRBJ1-3, is NAGVMQNPRHLVRRRGQEARLRCSPMKGHSHVYWYRQLPEEGLKFMVYLQKENIIDESGMPKERFSAEFPKEGPSILRIQQVVRGDSAAYFCASSVDINSGNTIYFGEGSWLTVV.